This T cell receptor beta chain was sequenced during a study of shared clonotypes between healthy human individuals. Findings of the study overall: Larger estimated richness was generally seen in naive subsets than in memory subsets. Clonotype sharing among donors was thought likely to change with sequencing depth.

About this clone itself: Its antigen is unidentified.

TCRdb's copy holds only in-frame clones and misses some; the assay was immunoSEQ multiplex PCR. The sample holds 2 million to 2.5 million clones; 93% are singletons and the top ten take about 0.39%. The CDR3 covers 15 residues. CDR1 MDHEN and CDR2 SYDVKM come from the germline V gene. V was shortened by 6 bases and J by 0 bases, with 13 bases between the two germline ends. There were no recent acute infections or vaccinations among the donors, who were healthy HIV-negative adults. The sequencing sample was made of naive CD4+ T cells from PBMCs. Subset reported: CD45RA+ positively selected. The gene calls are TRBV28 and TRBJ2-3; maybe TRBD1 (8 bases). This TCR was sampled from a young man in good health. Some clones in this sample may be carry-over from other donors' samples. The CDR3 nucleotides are TGTGCCAGCAGACAGCGGGACAGGAGCACAGATACGCAGTATTTT. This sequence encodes CASRQRDRSTDTQYF.